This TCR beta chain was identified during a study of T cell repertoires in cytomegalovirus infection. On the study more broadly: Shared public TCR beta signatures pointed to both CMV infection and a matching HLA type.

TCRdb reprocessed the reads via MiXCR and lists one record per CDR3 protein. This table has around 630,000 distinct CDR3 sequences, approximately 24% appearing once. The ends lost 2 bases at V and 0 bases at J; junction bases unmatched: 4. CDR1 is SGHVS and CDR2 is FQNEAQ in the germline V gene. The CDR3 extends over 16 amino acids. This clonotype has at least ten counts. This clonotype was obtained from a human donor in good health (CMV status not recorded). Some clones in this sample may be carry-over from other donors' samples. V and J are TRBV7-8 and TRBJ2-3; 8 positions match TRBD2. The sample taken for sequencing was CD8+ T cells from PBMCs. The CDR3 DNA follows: TGTGCCAGCAGCTTATGGGGACTAGTTAGCACAGATACGCAGTATTTT. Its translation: CASSLWGLVSTDTQYF.